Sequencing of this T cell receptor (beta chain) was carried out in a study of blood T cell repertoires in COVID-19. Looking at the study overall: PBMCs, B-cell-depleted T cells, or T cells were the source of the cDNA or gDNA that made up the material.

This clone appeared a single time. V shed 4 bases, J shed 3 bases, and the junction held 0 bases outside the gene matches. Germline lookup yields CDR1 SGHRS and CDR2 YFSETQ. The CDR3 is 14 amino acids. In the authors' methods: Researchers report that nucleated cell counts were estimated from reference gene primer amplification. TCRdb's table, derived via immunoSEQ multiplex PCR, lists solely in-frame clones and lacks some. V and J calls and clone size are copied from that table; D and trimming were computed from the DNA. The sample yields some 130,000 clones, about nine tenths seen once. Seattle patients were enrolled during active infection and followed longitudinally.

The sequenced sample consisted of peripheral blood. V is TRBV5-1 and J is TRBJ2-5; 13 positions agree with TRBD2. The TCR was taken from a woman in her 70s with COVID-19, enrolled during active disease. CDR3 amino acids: CASSTSGGEETQYF. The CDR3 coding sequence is TGCGCCAGCAGCACTAGCGGGGGGGAAGAGACCCAGTACTTC. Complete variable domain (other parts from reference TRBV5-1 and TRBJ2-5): KAGVTQTPRYLIKTRGQQVTLSCSPISGHRSVSWYQQTPGQGLQFLFEYFSETQRNKGNFPGRFSGRQFSNSRSEMNVSTLELGDSALYLCASSTSGGEETQYFGPGTRLLVL.